A single sample gave rise to the 23 T cell receptor beta chains below, sequenced in a study of blood T cell repertoires in COVID-19. Method: immunoSEQ multiplex PCR; TCRdb's copy keeps in-frame clones and lacks some. Among some 380,000 clones, 81% were seen once, and the ten largest hold under 1.2%. The sequenced sample was peripheral blood. These receptors were obtained from a human donor with acute or convalescent COVID-19. The donor label of this sample is uncertain.

The rearrangement links TRBV6-5 to TRBJ2-7; 12 positions agree with TRBD1. The ends lost 5 bases at V and 1 base at J; junction bases unmatched: 3. The V gene's germline CDR1 is MNHEY and CDR2 SVGAGI. The CDR3 covers 15 residues. The chain's CDR3 is CASSLGQGASYEQYF. The CDR3 coding sequence is TGTGCCAGCAGTCTGGGACAGGGGGCGTCCTACGAGCAGTACTTC.

The chain links TRBV29-1 to TRBJ2-1; 10 nucleotides line up with TRBD1. The CDR3 is 15 amino acids. From germline, CDR1 is SQVTM and CDR2 ANQGSEA. V trimming: 2 bases; J trimming: 3 bases; junction bases outside the gene matches: 4. CDR3 bases: TGCAGCGTTGAAACGGACAGGGGGTTCTACAATGAGCAGTTCTTC. Protein sequence: CSVETDRGFYNEQFF.

The chain combines TRBV6-5 with TRBJ2-7; unclear D gene. CDR1 MNHEY and CDR2 SVGAGI come from the germline V gene. This CDR3 comprises 15 residues. V lost 2 bases and J lost 3, with 14 bases in between. CDR3 coding DNA: TGTGCCAGCAGTTACGGGTTCCAGGTTCACTACGAGCAGTACTTC. Translation gives CASSYGFQVHYEQYF.

The gene calls are TRBV19 and TRBJ1-1, with D uncertain. Germline CDR1 reads LNHDA; CDR2 reads SQIVND (reference sequence). The V end was cut by 6 bases, the J end by 8 bases, with 16 bases between. The CDR3 totals 13 residues. CDR3 in DNA: TGTGCCAGTAGGGACGGTCCAACGGGAGAAGCTTTCTTT. Its protein is CASRDGPTGEAFF.

This sequence joins TRBV5-1 and TRBJ1-4; the match to TRBD1 covers 10 bases. J lost 7 bases, V lost 0 bases, and 0 bases had no gene match. Germline V gene sequence: CDR1 SGHRS, CDR2 YFSETQ. The CDR3 sequence is 14 residues long. In DNA form, the CDR3 reads TGCGCCAGCAGCTTGGGGGACAGGGGTGAAAAACTGTTTTTT. Protein: CASSLGDRGEKLFF.

V is TRBV5-4 and J is TRBJ1-2; 8 nucleotides line up with TRBD1. Trimming at V came to 3 bases and at J to 0 bases, leaving 4 bases not matched to a gene. Germline V gives CDR1 SGHNT, CDR2 YYREEE (reference sequence). The CDR3 runs to 15 residues. CDR3 in DNA: TGTGCCAGCAGCTCCGGACAGGGTCCTAACTATGGCTACACCTTC. Translated, it gives CASSSGQGPNYGYTF.

V is TRBV7-8 and J is TRBJ2-7, with TRBD2 identical over 9 bases. The ends lost 1 base at V and 5 bases at J; junction bases unmatched: 12. Germline V gene data show CDR1 as SGHVS and CDR2 as FQNEAQ. CDR3 length: 17 amino acids. CDR3 DNA sequence: TGTGCCAGCAGCTTAGTGGGGGGTAGCGGGGGTAGGAACGAGCAGTACTTC. Encoded protein: CASSLVGGSGGRNEQYF.

This clone was detected a few times. This sequence joins TRBV30 and TRBJ2-5; tentatively, D is TRBD2 (5 bases). The V and J ends lost 1 base and 2 bases respectively, with 14 bases between them. Germline lookup yields CDR1 GTSNPN and CDR2 SVGIG (reference sequence). This CDR3 has 15 amino acids. CDR3 nucleotide sequence: TGTGCCTGGAGTGAGGTCCAGCGGATGCAAGAGACCCAGTACTTC. This sequence encodes CAWSEVQRMQETQYF. Combining the CDR3 with reference TRBV30 and TRBJ2-5 gives the whole variable domain SQTIHQWPATLVQPVGSPLSLECTVEGTSNPNLYWYRQAAGRGLQLLFYSVGIGQISSEVPQNLSASRPQDRQFILSSKKLLLSDSGFYLCAWSEVQRMQETQYFGPGTRLLVL.

Here the CDR3 reads CASSHNRFNEKLFF. In DNA form, the CDR3 reads TGTGCCAGCAGCCACAACAGGTTTAATGAAAAACTGTTTTTT. This rearrangement joins TRBV3-1 (or the pseudogene TRBV3-2) to TRBJ1-4; the D gene is possibly TRBD1 (5 bases). CDR1 LGHDT and CDR2 YNNKEL come from the germline V gene (reference sequence). This CDR3 has 14 residues. The germline V and J ends were trimmed by 3 bases and 4 bases, with 9 bases remaining between them.

This chain joins TRBV20-1 and TRBJ1-1, with 10 bases lining up with TRBD1. Looked up from germline, CDR1 is DFQATT and CDR2 is SNEGSKA (reference sequence). The CDR3 is made up of 16 amino acids. Unmatched junction bases numbered 7, after V lost 3 bases and J lost 0 bases. CDR3 sequence reads: CSASRQGAPMNTEAFF. DNA of the CDR3: TGCAGTGCTAGTCGACAGGGGGCTCCTATGAACACTGAAGCTTTCTTT.

The J gene is TRBJ1-1, the V gene TRBV12-3 or TRBV12-4; D not resolved. Trimming left V 4 bases short and J 0 bases short, with 6 bases between. The CDR3 spans 13 residues. CDR3 sequence: CASSWELNTEAFF. The CDR3 DNA reads TGTGCCAGCAGTTGGGAGTTGAACACTGAAGCTTTCTTT.

V usage is TRBV5-4 and J usage is TRBJ1-2, with 7 bases lining up with TRBD1. The CDR3 contains 13 residues. V dropped 3 bases and J dropped 4; count of bases not matched to a gene: 3. Germline lookup yields CDR1 SGHNT and CDR2 YYREEE (reference sequence). The CDR3: CASSSGQVYGYTF. DNA for the CDR3: TGTGCCAGCAGCTCCGGACAGGTCTATGGCTACACCTTC. Looking up the rest from reference TRBV5-4 and TRBJ1-2 gives the full variable domain: ETGVTQSPTHLIKTRGQQVTLRCSSQSGHNTVSWYQQALGQGPQFIFQYYREEENGRGNFPPRFSGLQFPNYSSELNVNALELDDSALYLCASSSGQVYGYTFGSGTRLTVV.

The chain is built from TRBV28 and TRBJ1-3, with D possibly being TRBD1 (5 bases). Trimming stripped 6 bases from V and 4 bases from J, with 19 bases between. The CDR3 spans 16 residues. CDR1 and CDR2 from the germline V gene are MDHEN and SYDVKM. CDR3 sequence: CASRPGGGLTGNTIYF. In DNA, the CDR3 is TGTGCCAGCAGGCCCGGGGGGGGGTTAACGGGAAACACCATATATTTT.

The chain links TRBV11-2 to TRBJ1-2; D not resolved. Trimming took 3 bases from V and 5 from J, leaving 19 bases between them. The germline CDR1 and CDR2 sequences are SGHAT and FQNNGV. The CDR3 consists of 16 residues. CDR3 in DNA: TGTGCCAGCAGCTTTGAGAGGAACCAACCTCCTTATGGCTACACCTTC. It is translated as CASSFERNQPPYGYTF.

The gene calls are TRBV2 and TRBJ2-5; possibly TRBD2 for D (6 bases). The CDR3 runs 15 residues. Germline CDR1 is SNHLY and CDR2 is FYNNEI. The V end lost 6 bases, the J end lost 2 bases, and 16 bases lay between the germline ends. In DNA, the CDR3 is TGTGCCAGCAGCAATGCCGGGACTTCGCAAGAGACCCAGTACTTC. Translating gives CASSNAGTSQETQYF. Supplemented by reference TRBV2 and TRBJ2-5, the full variable domain reads EPEVTQTPSHQVTQMGQEVILRCVPISNHLYFYWYRQILGQKVEFLVSFYNNEISEKSEIFDDQFSVERPDGSNFTLKIRSTKLEDSAMYFCASSNAGTSQETQYFGPGTRLLVL.

The J gene is TRBJ1-1, the V gene TRBV6-6, with 10 bases lining up with TRBD1. CDR1 and CDR2 (germline): MNHNY, SVGAGI (reference sequence). J was trimmed by 0 bases and V by 5 bases; bases with no gene match: 3. This CDR3 contains 15 residues. The CDR3 region has the DNA TGTGCCAGCAGTACAGGACAGGGGGTGAACACTGAAGCTTTCTTT. It codes for CASSTGQGVNTEAFF.

The sample holds a few counts of this clone. The rearrangement links TRBV7-9 to TRBJ1-2; unclear D gene. Deletions cut 5 bases from V and 0 bases from J, with 13 bases between. CDR3 size: 15 residues. Germline CDR1 and CDR2: SEHNR and FQNEAQ (reference sequence). CDR3 loop: CASSGGREANYGYTF. CDR3 bases: TGTGCCAGCAGCGGAGGCAGAGAAGCTAACTATGGCTACACCTTC.

This rearrangement joins TRBV11-2 to TRBJ2-3; TRBD2 matches at 9 bases. The CDR3 is made up of 17 amino acids. The germline V gene has CDR1 SGHAT and CDR2 FQNNGV. After removal of 3 bases from V and 5 bases from J, the junction contained 12 bases not matched to a gene. CDR3 DNA: TGTGCCAGCAGCTTTCTTAGCGGGAGTTCTGCGAAAGATACGCAGTATTTT. The encoded protein is CASSFLSGSSAKDTQYF. The complete variable domain, with remaining parts taken from reference TRBV11-2 and TRBJ2-3, reads EAGVAQSPRYKIIEKRQSVAFWCNPISGHATLYWYQQILGQGPKLLIQFQNNGVVDDSQLPKDRFSAERLKGVDSTLKIQPAKLEDSAVYLCASSFLSGSSAKDTQYFGPGTRLTVL.

V and J are TRBV2 and TRBJ1-5, with no clear D. V was trimmed by 8 bases and J by 0 bases, leaving 11 bases between them. Germline CDR1 is SNHLY and CDR2 is FYNNEI. The CDR3 sequence is 14 residues long. This CDR3 is CASHGEYSNQPQHF. CDR3 in DNA: TGTGCCAGCCACGGAGAGTATAGCAATCAGCCCCAGCATTTT.

This sequence joins TRBV5-1 and TRBJ1-1; TRBD1 agrees at 8 bases. There are 14 residues in the CDR3. Germline-derived CDR1 and CDR2 are SGHRS and YFSETQ. The J segment lost 5 bases and the V segment lost 4 bases, leaving 7 bases of the junction unmatched. This chain's CDR3 is CASSRDRSGTEAFF. The CDR3 nucleotides are TGCGCCAGCAGCAGGGACAGGTCGGGAACTGAAGCTTTCTTT.

This chain joins TRBV4-2 and TRBJ1-1; D is possibly TRBD1 (5 bases). The ends were cut back, 0 bases at V and 6 bases at J, with 11 bases in the middle. The germline CDR1 and CDR2 sequences are LGHNA and YNFKEQ. The CDR3 is made up of 14 amino acids. The CDR3 here is CASSQDLAGPEAFF. The CDR3 DNA follows: TGTGCCAGCAGCCAAGATTTGGCGGGACCTGAAGCTTTCTTT.

The chain employs TRBV5-5 and TRBJ1-5, with D possibly TRBD1 on 6 matching bases. Trimming removed 2 bases from V and 6 bases from J, with 15 bases in between. Germline loops: CDR1 SGHKS, CDR2 YYEKEE (reference sequence). This CDR3 region has 15 residues. Here the CDR3 reads CASSFTGRGGQPQHF. CDR3 DNA sequence: TGTGCCAGCAGCTTTACCGGCAGGGGTGGTCAGCCCCAGCATTTT.

The CDR3 loop is CASSHERRGGYTGELFF. The CDR3 region has the DNA TGTGCCAGCAGCCATGAGCGGAGGGGGGGCTACACCGGGGAGCTGTTTTTT. The rearrangement links TRBV3-1 (or the pseudogene TRBV3-2) to TRBJ2-2, with D possibly TRBD2 on 7 matching bases. This CDR3 has 17 amino acids. Per the germline V gene, CDR1 is LGHDT and CDR2 is YNNKEL (reference sequence). Trimming pared 3 bases from V and 3 bases from J, leaving 17 bases between.